This T cell receptor beta chain was obtained from a study of metastatic and nonmetastatic thyroid tumors. Study in general: Comparison of repertoires was carried out across blood and tumor or nodule tissue from malignant and benign thyroid patients.

General observations from the study: As reported, TCR beta diversity in blood and tumor was significantly higher in malignant thyroid tumors than in benign nodules.

Original processing notes: The study took CDR3 differences across clinicopathological groups and made a distant-metastasis classifier for papillary thyroid cancer from them. Through MiXCR, TCRdb re-clonotyped the PCR reads. TCRdb's processing, not the authors' own work, is the source of the V and J calls. The repertoire holds about 34,000 clones, with about a third as singletons. This clone was picked up a small number of times. What it binds is unknown. Patients were all untreated before their thyroid surgery. This CDR3 has 16 amino acids. J was trimmed by 5 bases and V by 0 bases; bases with no gene match: 10. Germline CDR1 is SGHDT and CDR2 is YYEEEE.

This TCR was recovered from a female donor with papillary thyroid cancer or a benign thyroid nodule (not recorded which). Some clones in this sample may be carry-over from other donors' samples. Sequencing was performed on tumor tissue. V usage is TRBV5-6 and J usage is TRBJ1-2, with 7 bases that match TRBD1. CDR3 coding DNA: TGTGCCAGCAGCTTGGGACTCAACGAGGGGGCTTATGGCTACACCTTC. Translating gives CASSLGLNEGAYGYTF.